This TCR beta chain was found in a study of T cell responses to AZD1222 COVID-19 vaccine. A note on this clone: Its target is not known.

Germline CDR1 MNHNY, CDR2 SVGAGI (reference sequence). V gave up 5 bases and J gave up 4 bases, with 14 bases separating them. The CDR3 has 14 residues. Profiled with immunoSEQ multiplex PCR; TCRdb holds only in-frame clones, not every one. The data show 120,000 or so clones, roughly nine tenths seen once. Study-level results: Per reports, nearly half of all spike-specific TCRs target regions that are unmutated in variants. Only a handful of people who got AZD1222 tested seropositive at baseline. Donors skewed white British and female; clonal diversity was possibly underestimated.

The gene calls are TRBV6-6 and TRBJ1-1, with a possible D match to TRBD1 (6 bases). Source: peripheral blood, taken on day 0 of AZD1222 vaccination. The receptor comes from an adult in good health. CDR3 sequence: CASSSSQGGTEAFF. CDR3 nucleotides: TGTGCCAGCAGTAGTTCCCAAGGGGGCACTGAAGCTTTCTTT.